This paragraph reports one TCR beta chain. The repertoire was sequenced with immunoSEQ multiplex PCR; TCRdb's copy has only in-frame clones and lacks some. The sample lists over 30,000 clones, over 80% occurring once. The sample comes from a study of monozygotic twins with cystic fibrosis. This receptor was obtained from a boy aged 2 to 10 with cystic fibrosis. What was sequenced was blood.

CDR3 DNA sequence: TGTGCCAGCAGCTTAGGACTGCTCGGCGGGATATACGAGCAGTACTTC. It codes for CASSLGLLGGIYEQYF. The rearrangement uses TRBV13 and TRBJ2-7; tentatively, D is TRBD2 (6 bases). Germline assignment: CDR1 PRHDT and CDR2 FYEKMQ (reference sequence). This CDR3 region has 16 residues. V lost 0 bases, J lost 4 bases, and 16 bases lay in between.